This T cell receptor (beta chain) was profiled in a study of blood T cell repertoires in COVID-19. Study-level background: Some COVID-19 samples were acute and others convalescent; all came from the United States, Italy and Spain. T cells, B-cell-depleted T cells, or PBMCs provided the cDNA or gDNA that served as material.

Original data processing: Counts of nucleated cells, estimated from reference gene primer amplification, were obtained. Data came from immunoSEQ multiplex PCR; TCRdb stores just in-frame clones and leaves some out. V and J calls and clone size are those listed in that table; D and trimming were worked out from the DNA. The profile covers approximately 100,000 clones, with 75% to 90% appearing a single time and 6.5% to 8% taken by the ten largest. This clone is judged medium-sized (0.01 to 0.1%). The V end was cut by 1 base, the J end by 4 bases, with 4 bases between. This CDR3 is 12 amino acids long. CDR1 and CDR2 (germline): SGHRS, YFSETQ.

Sequenced input: peripheral blood. The clonotype comes from a woman aged 45-59 years with acute or convalescent COVID-19. The V gene is TRBV5-1, the J gene TRBJ2-3; D remains ambiguous. CDR3 in amino acids: CASSLTPDTQYF. As DNA, the CDR3 is TGCGCCAGCAGCTTGACTCCAGATACGCAGTATTTT.